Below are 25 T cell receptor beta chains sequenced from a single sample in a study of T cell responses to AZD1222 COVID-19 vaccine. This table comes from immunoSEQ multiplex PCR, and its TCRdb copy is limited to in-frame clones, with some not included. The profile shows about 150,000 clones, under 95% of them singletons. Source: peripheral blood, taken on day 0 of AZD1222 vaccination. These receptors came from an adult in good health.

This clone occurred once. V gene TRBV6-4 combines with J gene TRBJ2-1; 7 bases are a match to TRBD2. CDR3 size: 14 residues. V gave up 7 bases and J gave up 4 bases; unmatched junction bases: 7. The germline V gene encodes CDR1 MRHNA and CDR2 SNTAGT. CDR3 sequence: CASIFAGLYNEQFF. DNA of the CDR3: TGTGCCAGCATTTTCGCGGGACTATACAATGAGCAGTTCTTC.

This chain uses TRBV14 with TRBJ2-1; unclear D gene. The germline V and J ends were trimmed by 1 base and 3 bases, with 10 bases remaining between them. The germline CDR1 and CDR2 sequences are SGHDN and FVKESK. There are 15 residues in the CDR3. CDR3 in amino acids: CASSQGAEIYNEQFF. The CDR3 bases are TGTGCCAGCAGCCAAGGGGCAGAGATCTACAATGAGCAGTTCTTC. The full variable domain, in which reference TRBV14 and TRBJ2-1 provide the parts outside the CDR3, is EAGVTQFPSHSVIEKGQTVTLRCDPISGHDNLYWYRRVMGKEIKFLLHFVKESKQDESGMPNNRFLAERTGGTYSTLKVQPAELEDSGVYFCASSQGAEIYNEQFFGPGTRLTVL.

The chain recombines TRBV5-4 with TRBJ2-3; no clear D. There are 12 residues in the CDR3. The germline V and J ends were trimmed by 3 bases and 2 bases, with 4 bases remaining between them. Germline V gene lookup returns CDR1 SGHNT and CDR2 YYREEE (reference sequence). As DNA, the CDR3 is TGTGCCAGCAGCTCCCTCACAGATACGCAGTATTTT. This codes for CASSSLTDTQYF.

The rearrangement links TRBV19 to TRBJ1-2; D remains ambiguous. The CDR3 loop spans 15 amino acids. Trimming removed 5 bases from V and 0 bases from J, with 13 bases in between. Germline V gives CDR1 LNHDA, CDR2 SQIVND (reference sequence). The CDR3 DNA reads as TGTGCCAGTAGTCCCGAGCCCCAAGCTAACTATGGCTACACCTTC. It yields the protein CASSPEPQANYGYTF. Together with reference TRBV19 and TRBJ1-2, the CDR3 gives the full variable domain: DGGITQSPKYLFRKEGQNVTLSCEQNLNHDAMYWYRQDPGQGLRLIYYSQIVNDFQKGDIAEGYSVSREKKESFPLTVTSAQKNPTAFYLCASSPEPQANYGYTFGSGTRLTVV.

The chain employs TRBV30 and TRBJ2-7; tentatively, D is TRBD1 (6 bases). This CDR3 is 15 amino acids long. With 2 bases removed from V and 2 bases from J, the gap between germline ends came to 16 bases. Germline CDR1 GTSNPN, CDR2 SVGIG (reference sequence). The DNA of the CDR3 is TGTGCCTGGAGTCCTCGGACAGCCGATACCTACGAGCAGTACTTC. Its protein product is CAWSPRTADTYEQYF.

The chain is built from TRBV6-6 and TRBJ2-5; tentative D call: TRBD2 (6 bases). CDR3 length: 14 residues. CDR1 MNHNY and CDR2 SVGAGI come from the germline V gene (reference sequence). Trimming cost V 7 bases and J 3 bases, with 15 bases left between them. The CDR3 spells CASTPGLAKETQYF. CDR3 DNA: TGTGCCAGCACCCCGGGACTCGCCAAAGAGACCCAGTACTTC.

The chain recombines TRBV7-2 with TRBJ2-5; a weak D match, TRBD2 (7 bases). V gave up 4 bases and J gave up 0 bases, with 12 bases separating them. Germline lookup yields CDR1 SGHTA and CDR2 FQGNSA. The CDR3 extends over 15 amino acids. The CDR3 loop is CASSWGGAHQETQYF. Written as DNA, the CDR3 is TGTGCCAGCAGCTGGGGGGGGGCTCACCAAGAGACCCAGTACTTC.

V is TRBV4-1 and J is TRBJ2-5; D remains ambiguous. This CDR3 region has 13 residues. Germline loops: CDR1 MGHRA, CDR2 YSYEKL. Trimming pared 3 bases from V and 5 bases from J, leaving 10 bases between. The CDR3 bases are TGCGCCAGCAGCCAGAGCAGTGGGGAGACCCAGTACTTC. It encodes CASSQSSGETQYF.

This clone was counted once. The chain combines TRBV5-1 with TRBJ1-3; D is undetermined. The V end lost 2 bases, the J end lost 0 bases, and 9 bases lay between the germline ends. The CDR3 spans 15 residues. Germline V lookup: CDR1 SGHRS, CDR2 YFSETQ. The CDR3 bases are TGCGCCAGCAGCTTCGGGCAGAGCTCTGGAAACACCATATATTTT. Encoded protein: CASSFGQSSGNTIYF.

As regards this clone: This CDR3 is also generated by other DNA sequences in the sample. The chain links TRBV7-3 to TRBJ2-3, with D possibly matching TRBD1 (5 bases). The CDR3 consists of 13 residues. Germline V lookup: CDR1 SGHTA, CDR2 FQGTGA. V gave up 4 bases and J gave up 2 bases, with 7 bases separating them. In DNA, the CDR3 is TGTGCCAGCAGCTCAGGGTCCACAGATACGCAGTATTTT. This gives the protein CASSSGSTDTQYF.

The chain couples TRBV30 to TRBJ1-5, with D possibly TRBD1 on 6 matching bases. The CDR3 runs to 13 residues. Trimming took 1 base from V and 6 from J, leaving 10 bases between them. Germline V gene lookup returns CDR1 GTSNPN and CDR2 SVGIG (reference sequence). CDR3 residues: CAWSEGVGQPQHF. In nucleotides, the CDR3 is TGTGCCTGGAGTGAGGGGGTCGGTCAGCCCCAGCATTTT.

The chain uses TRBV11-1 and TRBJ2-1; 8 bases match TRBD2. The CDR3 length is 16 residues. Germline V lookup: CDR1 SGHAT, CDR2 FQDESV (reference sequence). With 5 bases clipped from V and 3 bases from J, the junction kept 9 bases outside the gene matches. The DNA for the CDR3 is TGTGCCAGCAGCCAACGACTAGCGACGAACTACAATGAGCAGTTCTTC. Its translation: CASSQRLATNYNEQFF.

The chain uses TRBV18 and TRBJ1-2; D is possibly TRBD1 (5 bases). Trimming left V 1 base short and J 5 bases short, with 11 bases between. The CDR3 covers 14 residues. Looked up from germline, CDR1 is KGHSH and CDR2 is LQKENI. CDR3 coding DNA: TGTGCCAGCTCACCACGGCAGGGACCATATGGCTACACCTTC. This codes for CASSPRQGPYGYTF. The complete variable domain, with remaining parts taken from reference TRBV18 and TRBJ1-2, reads NAGVMQNPRHLVRRRGQEARLRCSPMKGHSHVYWYRQLPEEGLKFMVYLQKENIIDESGMPKERFSAEFPKEGPSILRIQQVVRGDSAAYFCASSPRQGPYGYTFGSGTRLTVV.

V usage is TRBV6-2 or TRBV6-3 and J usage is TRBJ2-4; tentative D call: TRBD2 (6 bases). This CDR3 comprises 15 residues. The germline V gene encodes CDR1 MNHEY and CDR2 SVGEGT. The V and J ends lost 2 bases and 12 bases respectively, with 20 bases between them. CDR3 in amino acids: CASSYPTRDSDCQYF. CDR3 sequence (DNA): TGTGCCAGCAGTTACCCTACTCGGGACTCGGACTGTCAGTACTTC.

CDR3 sequence (DNA): TGTGCCAGCAGCTGGACTAGCGGGAGATTAGATACGCAGTATTTT. This encodes CASSWTSGRLDTQYF. This sequence joins TRBV7-2 and TRBJ2-3, with TRBD2 identical over 13 bases. The CDR3 extends over 15 amino acids. Germline CDR1 SGHTA, CDR2 FQGNSA. With 4 bases clipped from V and 5 bases from J, the junction kept 3 bases outside the gene matches.

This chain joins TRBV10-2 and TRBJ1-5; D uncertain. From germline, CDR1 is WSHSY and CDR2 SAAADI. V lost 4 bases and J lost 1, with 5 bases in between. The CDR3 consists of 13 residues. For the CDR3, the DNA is TGCGCCAGCAGTGGGGGAAGCAATCAGCCCCAGCATTTT. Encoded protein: CASSGGSNQPQHF.

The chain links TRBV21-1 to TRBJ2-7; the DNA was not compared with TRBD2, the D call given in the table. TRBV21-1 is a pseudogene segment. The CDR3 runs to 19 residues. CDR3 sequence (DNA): TGTGCCAGCAGCAAAGGGAAAGATGGGAGGGGCGGCAACTCCTACGAGCAGTACTTC. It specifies CASSKGKDGRGGNSYEQYF.

The CDR3 sequence is CATSRDRGRQNNEQFF. The CDR3, as DNA: TGTGCCACCAGCAGAGATCGGGGCAGGCAGAACAATGAGCAGTTCTTC. The rearrangement joins TRBV15 to TRBJ2-1; D may match TRBD1 or TRBD2 (5 bases each). Germline V gives CDR1 LNHNV, CDR2 YYDKDF (reference sequence). This CDR3 has 16 amino acids. Trimming cost V 0 bases and J 5 bases, with 14 bases left between them. The variable domain in full, with the rest retrieved from reference TRBV15 and TRBJ2-1, is DAMVIQNPRYQVTQFGKPVTLSCSQTLNHNVMYWYQQKSSQAPKLLFHYYDKDFNNEADTPDNFQSRRPNTSFCFLDIRSPGLGDTAMYLCATSRDRGRQNNEQFFGPGTRLTVL.

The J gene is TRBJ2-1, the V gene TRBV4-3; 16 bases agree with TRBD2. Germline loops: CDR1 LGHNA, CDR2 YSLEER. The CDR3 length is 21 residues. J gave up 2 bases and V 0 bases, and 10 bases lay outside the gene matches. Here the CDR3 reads CASSQDQGGLAGGVPYNEQFF. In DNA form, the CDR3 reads TGCGCCAGCAGCCAAGATCAAGGGGGACTAGCGGGAGGGGTACCCTACAATGAGCAGTTCTTC.

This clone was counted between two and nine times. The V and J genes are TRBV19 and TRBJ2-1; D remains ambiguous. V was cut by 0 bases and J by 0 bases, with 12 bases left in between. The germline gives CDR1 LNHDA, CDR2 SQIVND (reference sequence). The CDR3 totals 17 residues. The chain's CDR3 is CASSIDLWAASYNEQFF. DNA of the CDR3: TGTGCCAGTAGTATAGATCTATGGGCTGCCTCCTACAATGAGCAGTTCTTC.

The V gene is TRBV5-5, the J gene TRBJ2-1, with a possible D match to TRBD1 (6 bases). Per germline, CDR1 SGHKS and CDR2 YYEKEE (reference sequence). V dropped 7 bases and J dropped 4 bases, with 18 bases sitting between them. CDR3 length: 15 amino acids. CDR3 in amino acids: CASALGAGEYNEQFF. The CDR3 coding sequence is TGTGCCAGCGCCTTGGGGGCAGGGGAATACAATGAGCAGTTCTTC.

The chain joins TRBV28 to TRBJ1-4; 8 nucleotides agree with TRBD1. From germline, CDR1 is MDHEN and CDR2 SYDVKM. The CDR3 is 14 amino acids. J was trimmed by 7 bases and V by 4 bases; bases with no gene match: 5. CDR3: CASSSQGAGEKLFF. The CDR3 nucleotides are TGTGCCAGCAGTTCCCAGGGGGCTGGTGAAAAACTGTTTTTT. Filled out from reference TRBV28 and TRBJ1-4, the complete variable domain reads DVKVTQSSRYLVKRTGEKVFLECVQDMDHENMFWYRQDPGLGLRLIYFSYDVKMKEKGDIPEGYSVSREKKERFSLILESASTNQTSMYLCASSSQGAGEKLFFGSGTQLSVL.

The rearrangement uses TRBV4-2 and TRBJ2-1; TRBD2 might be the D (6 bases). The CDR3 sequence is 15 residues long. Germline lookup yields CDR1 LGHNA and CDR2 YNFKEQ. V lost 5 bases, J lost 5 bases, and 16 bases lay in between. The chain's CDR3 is CASSKAGTSDNEQFF. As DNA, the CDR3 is TGTGCCAGCAGCAAAGCCGGGACTTCTGACAATGAGCAGTTCTTC.

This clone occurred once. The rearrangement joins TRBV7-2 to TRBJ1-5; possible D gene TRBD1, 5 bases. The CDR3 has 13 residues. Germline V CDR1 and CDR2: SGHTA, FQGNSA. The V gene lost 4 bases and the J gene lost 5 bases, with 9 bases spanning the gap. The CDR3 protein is CASSSDRYQPQHF. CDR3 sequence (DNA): TGTGCCAGCAGCTCCGACAGATATCAGCCCCAGCATTTT.

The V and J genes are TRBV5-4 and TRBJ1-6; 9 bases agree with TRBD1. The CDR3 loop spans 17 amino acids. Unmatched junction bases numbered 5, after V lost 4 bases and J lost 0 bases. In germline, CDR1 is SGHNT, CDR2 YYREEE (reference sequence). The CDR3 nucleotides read TGTGCCAGCAGCGGACAGGGGTTGAGCTCCTATAATTCACCCCTCCACTTT. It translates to CASSGQGLSSYNSPLHF.